This record concerns one TCR beta chain sequence. Its antigen is not known. The libraries were made with immunoSEQ version 4 in survey mode. The data were produced by immunoSEQ multiplex PCR, yet TCRdb's version contains in-frame clones alone and is incomplete. This sample carries approximately 40,000 clones, about 80% of them seen once, and the ten largest clones take approximately 14%. The stimulus was an HIV-1 Gag 15-mer peptide pool, 0.85 to 1 ug/peptide/mL. CD40L-negative CD69-negative CD45RO-high memory CD4+ T cells were sorted as populations depleted of antigen-responding cells. The data derive from a study of persistence of HIV-infected CD4 T cells. Sequencing was performed on CD4+ T cells sorted from PBMCs after approximately 20-hour stimulation, taken from a patient who received antiretroviral therapy. The TCR comes from an adult man with HIV who was CMV-seropositive.

The CDR3 region is CAISESSGRINYGYTF. In DNA, the CDR3 is TGTGCCATCAGTGAGTCGTCTGGACGAATTAACTATGGCTACACCTTC. The rearrangement uses TRBV10-3 and TRBJ1-2; D gene uncertain. Germline V lookup: CDR1 ENHRY, CDR2 SYGVKD. Trimming cost V 0 bases and J 1 base, with 12 bases left between them. CDR3 size: 16 residues.